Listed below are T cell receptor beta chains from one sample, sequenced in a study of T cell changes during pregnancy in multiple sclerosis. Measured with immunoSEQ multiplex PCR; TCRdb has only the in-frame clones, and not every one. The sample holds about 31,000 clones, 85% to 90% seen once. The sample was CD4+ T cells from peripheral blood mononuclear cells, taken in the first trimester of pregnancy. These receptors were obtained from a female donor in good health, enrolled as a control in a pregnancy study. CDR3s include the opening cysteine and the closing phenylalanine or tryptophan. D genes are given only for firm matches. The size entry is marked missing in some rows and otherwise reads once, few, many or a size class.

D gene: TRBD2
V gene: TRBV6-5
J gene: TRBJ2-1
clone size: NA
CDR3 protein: CASSLSGGAYNEQFF
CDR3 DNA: TGTGCCAGCAGTCTTAGCGGGGGGGCCTACAATGAGCAGTTCTTC

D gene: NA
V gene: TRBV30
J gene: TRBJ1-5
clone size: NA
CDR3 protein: CAWNPSRDFTYSNQPQHF
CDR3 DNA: TGTGCCTGGAATCCGAGCAGGGACTTCACGTATAGCAATCAGCCCCAGCATTTT

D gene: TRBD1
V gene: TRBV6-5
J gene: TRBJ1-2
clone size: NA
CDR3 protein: CASSWSRDRGGYTF
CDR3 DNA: TGTGCCAGCAGTTGGTCCCGGGACAGGGGAGGCTACACCTTC

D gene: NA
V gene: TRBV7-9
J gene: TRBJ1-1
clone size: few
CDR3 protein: CASSSQGDTEAFF
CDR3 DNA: TGTGCCAGCAGCTCACAGGGAGACACTGAAGCTTTCTTT

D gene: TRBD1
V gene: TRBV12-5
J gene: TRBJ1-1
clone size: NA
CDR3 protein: CASGLVLSLQGARTEAFF
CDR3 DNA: TGTGCTAGTGGTTTGGTACTCTCCCTACAGGGGGCGCGGACTGAAGCTTTCTTT

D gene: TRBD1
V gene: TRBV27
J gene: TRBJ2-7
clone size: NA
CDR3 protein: CASRPHGTGAYEQYF
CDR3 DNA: TGTGCCAGCAGGCCCCACGGGACAGGTGCCTACGAGCAGTACTTC

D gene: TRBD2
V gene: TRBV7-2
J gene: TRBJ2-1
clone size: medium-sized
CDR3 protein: CASSPGHGGFYNEQFF
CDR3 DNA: TGTGCCAGCAGCCCCGGCCACGGGGGGTTCTACAATGAGCAGTTCTTC

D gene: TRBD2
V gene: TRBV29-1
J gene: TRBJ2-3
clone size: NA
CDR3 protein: CSVVLAGITDTQYF
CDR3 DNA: TGCAGCGTTGTTCTAGCGGGGATCACAGATACGCAGTATTTT

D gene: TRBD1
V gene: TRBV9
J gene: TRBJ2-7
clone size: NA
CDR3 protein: CASSVAGTGGLYEQYF
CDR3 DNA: TGTGCCAGCAGCGTAGCCGGGACAGGGGGGCTATACGAGCAGTACTTC

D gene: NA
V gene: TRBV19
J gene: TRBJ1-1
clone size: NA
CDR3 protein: CASSQRRDTEAFF
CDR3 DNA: TGTGCCAGTAGTCAGCGCAGGGACACTGAAGCTTTCTTT

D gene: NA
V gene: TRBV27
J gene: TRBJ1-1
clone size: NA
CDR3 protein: CASSLQGTGEAFF
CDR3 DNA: TGTGCCAGCAGTTTACAGGGGACGGGTGAAGCTTTCTTT

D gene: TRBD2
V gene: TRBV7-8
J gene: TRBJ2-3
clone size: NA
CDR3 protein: CASSSEIAGGPQRTTRYF
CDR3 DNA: TGTGCCAGCAGCTCCGAAATAGCGGGGGGGCCGCAACGAACCACGCGGTATTTT

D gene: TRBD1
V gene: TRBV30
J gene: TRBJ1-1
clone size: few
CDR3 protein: CAWSLGTGDTEAFF
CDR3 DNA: TGTGCCTGGAGCCTAGGGACAGGGGACACTGAAGCTTTCTTT